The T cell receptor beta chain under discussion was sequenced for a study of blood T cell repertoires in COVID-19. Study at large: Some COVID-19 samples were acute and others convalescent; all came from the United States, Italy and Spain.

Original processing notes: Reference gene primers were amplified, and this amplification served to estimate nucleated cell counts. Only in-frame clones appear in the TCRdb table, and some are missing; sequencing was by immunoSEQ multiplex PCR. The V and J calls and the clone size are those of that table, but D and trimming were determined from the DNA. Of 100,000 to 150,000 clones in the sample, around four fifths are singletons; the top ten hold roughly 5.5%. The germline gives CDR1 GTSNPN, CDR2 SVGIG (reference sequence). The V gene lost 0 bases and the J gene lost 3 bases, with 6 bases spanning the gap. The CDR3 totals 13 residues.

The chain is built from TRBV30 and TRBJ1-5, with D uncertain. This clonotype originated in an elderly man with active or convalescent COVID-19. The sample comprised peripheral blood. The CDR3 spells CAWSVSVNQPQHF. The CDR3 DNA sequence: TGTGCCTGGAGTGTCTCGGTCAATCAGCCCCAGCATTTT.